This T cell receptor beta chain was recorded in a study of response to subunit inactivated influenza vaccine. Study-wide points: The authors put forward the suggestion that each seasonal influenza vaccination may bring in only a limited number of new T cells.

In TCRdb, the RT-PCR reads were re-called with MiXCR into one record per CDR3 protein. The sample has a few hundred thousand distinct CDR3 sequences; 14% are singletons. V was clipped by 1 base and J by 0 bases, with 4 bases between them. CDR3 length equals 15 residues. Germline-derived CDR1 and CDR2 are SGHTA and FQGTGA. This clonotype was counted between two and nine times. Its antigen is as yet unknown. The source material was PBMCs from blood, sampled 11 to 12 days after vaccination. This chain connects TRBV7-3 to TRBJ2-6; D remains unclear. This clonotype was sampled from a middle-aged man who received an inactivated influenza vaccine. CDR3 region: CASSLNPSGANVLTF. In DNA, the CDR3 is TGTGCCAGCAGCTTAAACCCCTCTGGGGCCAACGTCCTGACTTTC.